Below, 31 T cell receptor beta chains from the same sample are listed, as sequenced in a study of human CD8 memory T cell subsets. TCR beta was sequenced from UMI-tagged 5' RACE libraries. TCRdb reprocessed the 5' RACE reads and stores each CDR3 protein as one record, lacking DNA. Recorded for this sample: around 4,900 distinct CDR3 sequences. Sequenced: CD8+ T cells from PBMCs. These TCRs come from a human donor in good health.

V is TRBV20-1 and J is TRBJ2-3; the TCRdb D gene call, TRBD1, has no DNA to confirm it. This CDR3 is 18 amino acids long. Germline loops: CDR1 DFQATT, CDR2 SNEGSKA (reference sequence). CDR3 residues: CSARDRGTGTGGSDTQYF.

This clonotype counts as medium-sized (0.01 to 0.1%) by frequency. This sequence joins TRBV20-1 and TRBJ2-1. The length of the CDR3 is 14 residues. Per germline, CDR1 DFQATT and CDR2 SNEGSKA (reference sequence). The CDR3 sequence is CSARVDGDYNEQFF.

The rearrangement uses TRBV20-1 and TRBJ2-1; the D call from TCRdb, TRBD1, cannot be confirmed without DNA. Germline CDR1 DFQATT, CDR2 SNEGSKA (reference sequence). The CDR3 spans 13 residues. The CDR3 region is CSARDLRGQEQFF.

This clonotype ranks as medium-sized in terms of frequency. The chain has TRBV6-4 and TRBJ2-1; TCRdb's D call of TRBD2 is untestable without DNA. Looked up from germline, CDR1 is MRHNA and CDR2 is SNTAGT. This CDR3 has 15 residues. CDR3 loop: CASSPGTVSYNEQFF.

Measured by frequency, this clonotype is medium-sized. The chain links TRBV20-1 to TRBJ2-7; absent DNA, TCRdb's TRBD2 call cannot be checked. CDR3 size: 16 residues. In germline, CDR1 is DFQATT, CDR2 SNEGSKA (reference sequence). This CDR3 is CSARRGRTSVPYEQYF.

The rearrangement links TRBV29-1 to TRBJ2-2; as DNA is missing, the TRBD2 call by TCRdb cannot be tested. The CDR3 covers 13 residues. Germline V lookup: CDR1 SQVTM, CDR2 ANQGSEA. The CDR3 loop is CSVEGLNTGELFF.

This clonotype is classed as medium-sized by frequency. V is TRBV6-5 and J is TRBJ2-5; absent DNA, TCRdb's TRBD2 call cannot be checked. The CDR3 is 15 amino acids. The germline V gene has CDR1 MNHEY and CDR2 SVGAGI. CDR3 amino acids: CASSYGSGGAETQYF.

The chain links TRBV4-1 to TRBJ2-7; TCRdb names TRBD1, which stays unverified in the absence of DNA. The CDR3 is 16 residues long. Germline-derived CDR1 and CDR2 are MGHRA and YSYEKL. CDR3 protein: CASSQEGQGSSYEQYF.

This chain links TRBV9 with TRBJ1-5; the D call of TRBD1 rests on TCRdb alone, since no DNA is present to check it. This CDR3 contains 14 residues. Germline V gives CDR1 SGDLS, CDR2 YYNGEE. The CDR3 protein is CASSVGRDNQPQHF.

The rearrangement uses TRBV28 and TRBJ2-3; lacking DNA, the TRBD2 call made by TCRdb goes unchecked. The CDR3 consists of 17 residues. Per the germline V gene, CDR1 is MDHEN and CDR2 is SYDVKM. The CDR3 is CASSFPSGGAYTDTQYF. Based on the CDR3 plus reference TRBV28 and TRBJ2-3, the full variable domain is DVKVTQSSRYLVKRTGEKVFLECVQDMDHENMFWYRQDPGLGLRLIYFSYDVKMKEKGDIPEGYSVSREKKERFSLILESASTNQTSMYLCASSFPSGGAYTDTQYFGPGTRLTVL.

By frequency, this clonotype registers medium-sized. The rearrangement links TRBV30 to TRBJ2-7. There are 13 residues in the CDR3. Germline V gene sequence: CDR1 GTSNPN, CDR2 SVGIG (reference sequence). CDR3 region: CAWSGWDSYEQYF.

This clonotype is deemed medium-sized by its frequency. The rearrangement uses TRBV27 and TRBJ1-2; checking the TCRdb D call of TRBD1 is not possible without DNA. The germline gives CDR1 MNHEY, CDR2 SMNVEV (reference sequence). This CDR3 contains 14 residues. The CDR3 is CASPPRDRGLGYTF.

This chain connects TRBV6-4 to TRBJ2-5; there is no DNA to check the TCRdb D call of TRBD2. CDR3 length equals 15 residues. Per germline, CDR1 MRHNA and CDR2 SNTAGT. The CDR3 is CASSAVAGDRETQYF.

The chain links TRBV15 to TRBJ1-1. Germline V gene data show CDR1 as LNHNV and CDR2 as YYDKDF (reference sequence). CDR3 size: 15 residues. This CDR3 reads CATSRDREGSTEAFF. The full variable domain, with the rest looked up from reference TRBV15 and TRBJ1-1, is DAMVIQNPRYQVTQFGKPVTLSCSQTLNHNVMYWYQQKSSQAPKLLFHYYDKDFNNEADTPDNFQSRRPNTSFCFLDIRSPGLGDTAMYLCATSRDREGSTEAFFGQGTRLTVV.

The CDR3 sequence: CASSQDLGQGADTQYF. The V and J genes are TRBV4-3 and TRBJ2-3; TCRdb gives TRBD1 as the D gene, but with no DNA this cannot be confirmed. CDR3 length: 16 residues. CDR1 and CDR2 from the germline V gene are LGHNA and YSLEER.

J is TRBJ1-4 and V is TRBV5-1; checking the TCRdb D call of TRBD1 is not possible without DNA. The CDR3 sequence is 14 residues long. Germline V CDR1 and CDR2: SGHRS, YFSETQ. CDR3 sequence reads: CASSLGTGDEKLFF.

The genes are TRBV20-1 and TRBJ2-5; TCRdb designates TRBD2, a call that cannot be tested without DNA. Germline assignment: CDR1 DFQATT and CDR2 SNEGSKA (reference sequence). There are 16 residues in the CDR3. CDR3 residues: CSARLGLAGDAETQYF.

The J gene is TRBJ2-6, the V gene TRBV25-1. Looked up from germline, CDR1 is MGHDK and CDR2 is SYGVNS. The CDR3 has 16 residues. This CDR3 is CASSESRPSGANVLTF.

The V and J genes are TRBV4-3 and TRBJ2-7. The CDR3 runs 14 residues. The germline V gene has CDR1 LGHNA and CDR2 YSLEER. The CDR3 is CASSLTTSSYEQYF.

The chain carries TRBV20-1 and TRBJ2-1; TCRdb's assignment of TRBD2 cannot be checked, as there is no DNA. This CDR3 has 17 residues. Germline V lookup: CDR1 DFQATT, CDR2 SNEGSKA (reference sequence). Here the CDR3 reads CSAPHQGGAGGYYEQFF.

This clonotype counts as medium-sized by frequency. CDR3 in amino acids: CASSSNTEAFF. This chain joins TRBV11-2 and TRBJ1-1. CDR1 is SGHAT and CDR2 is FQNNGV in the germline V gene. CDR3 size: 11 residues.

This chain joins TRBV4-3 and TRBJ2-1; TCRdb indicates TRBD1, and absent DNA this call remains unverified. The CDR3 is made up of 16 amino acids. Germline V CDR1 and CDR2: LGHNA, YSLEER. This CDR3 reads CASSPKTGVGFNEQFF.

This sequence joins TRBV6-2 or TRBV6-3 and TRBJ2-7; TCRdb names TRBD1, which stays unverified in the absence of DNA. CDR1 is MNHEY and CDR2 is SVGEGT in the germline V gene. The CDR3 has 14 residues. Here the CDR3 reads CASSSGQEVYEQYF.

The chain combines TRBV6-1 with TRBJ1-4; the TCRdb call, TRBD1, lacks DNA for checking. The CDR3 is made up of 13 amino acids. Per the germline V gene, CDR1 is MNHNS and CDR2 is SASEGT. CDR3: CASSDRDTEKLFF.

The chain recombines TRBV4-2 with TRBJ2-5. There are 15 residues in the CDR3. Per germline, CDR1 LGHNA and CDR2 YNFKEQ. CDR3 residues: CASSQDIGYQETQYF.

The chain couples TRBV11-1 to TRBJ2-3; TCRdb names TRBD2, which stays unverified in the absence of DNA. CDR3 length: 16 residues. Germline-derived CDR1 and CDR2 are SGHAT and FQDESV (reference sequence). The CDR3 loop reads CASSYPGLAGTDTQYF.

The chain uses TRBV6-5 and TRBJ1-2; as DNA is missing, the TRBD1 call by TCRdb cannot be tested. Germline values: CDR1 MNHEY, CDR2 SVGAGI. The CDR3 spans 13 residues. This chain's CDR3 is CASSTGTAYGYTF.

The chain has TRBV27 and TRBJ2-1; TCRdb indicates TRBD1, and absent DNA this call remains unverified. The germline V gene has CDR1 MNHEY and CDR2 SMNVEV (reference sequence). The CDR3 extends over 18 amino acids. The CDR3 sequence: CASSRVIGEWSSYNEQFF.

This clonotype counts as large by frequency. The chain is built from TRBV25-1 and TRBJ1-5. Per the germline V gene, CDR1 is MGHDK and CDR2 is SYGVNS. This CDR3 is 16 amino acids long. The CDR3 sequence: CASSEVGGEDNQPQHF.

V usage is TRBV5-4 and J usage is TRBJ1-3; the D call from TCRdb, TRBD1, cannot be confirmed without DNA. This CDR3 has 17 residues. From germline, CDR1 is SGHNT and CDR2 YYREEE (reference sequence). The CDR3 loop is CASSSGQGATSGNTIYF.

V and J are TRBV6-5 and TRBJ2-1; TCRdb's D call, TRBD2, is unchecked because there is no DNA. This CDR3 region has 15 residues. CDR1 is MNHEY, CDR2 SVGAGI, per germline. This CDR3 is CASSRGLGDYNEQFF.